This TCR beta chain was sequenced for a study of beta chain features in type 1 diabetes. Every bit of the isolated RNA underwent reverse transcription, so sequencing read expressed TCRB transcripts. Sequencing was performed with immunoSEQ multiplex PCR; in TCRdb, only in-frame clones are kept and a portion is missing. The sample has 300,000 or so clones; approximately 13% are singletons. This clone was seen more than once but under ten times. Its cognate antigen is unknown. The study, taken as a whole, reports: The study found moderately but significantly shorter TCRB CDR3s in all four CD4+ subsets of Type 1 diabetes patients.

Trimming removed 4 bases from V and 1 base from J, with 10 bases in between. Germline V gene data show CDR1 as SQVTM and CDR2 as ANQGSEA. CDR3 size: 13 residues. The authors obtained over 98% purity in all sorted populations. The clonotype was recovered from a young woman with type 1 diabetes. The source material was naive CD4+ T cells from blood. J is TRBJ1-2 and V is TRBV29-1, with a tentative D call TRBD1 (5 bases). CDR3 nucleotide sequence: TGCAGCGTTGTGGTGGACAATAACTATGGCTACACCTTC. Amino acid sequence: CSVVVDNNYGYTF.